The rows below give T cell receptor beta chains drawn from one sample of a study of blood T cell repertoires in COVID-19. Some clones are missing from TCRdb's copy, which holds only in-frame ones; the method was immunoSEQ multiplex PCR. Here the sample spans roughly 85,000 clones, 77% being singletons. Sequencing used peripheral blood. The receptors were gathered from a human donor in a cohort sampled during active COVID-19. CDR3s include the opening cysteine and the closing phenylalanine or tryptophan. The D gene is left open where the match is weak. Clone size, where shown, is once, few, many, or a class for clones that have expanded.

d_gene: TRBD1; abundance: once; j_gene: TRBJ1-6; v_gene: TRBV30; CDR3aa: CAWSSGGQGASPLHF; CDR3nt: TGTGCCTGGAGTTCAGGAGGTCAGGGGGCTTCACCCCTCCACTTT
d_gene: -; abundance: once; j_gene: TRBJ2-5; v_gene: TRBV10-1; CDR3aa: CASSESGDQETQYF; CDR3nt: TGCGCCAGCAGTGAGTCCGGGGATCAAGAGACCCAGTACTTC
d_gene: -; abundance: few; j_gene: TRBJ2-7; v_gene: TRBV18; CDR3aa: CASSGDNSNEQYF; CDR3nt: TGTGCCAGCTCCGGGGACAACTCCAACGAGCAGTACTTC
d_gene: -; abundance: once; j_gene: TRBJ1-1; v_gene: TRBV27; CDR3aa: CASSLYRNTEAFF; CDR3nt: TGTGCCAGCAGTTTGTATAGGAACACTGAAGCTTTCTTT
d_gene: -; abundance: -; j_gene: TRBJ1-3; v_gene: TRBV11-3; CDR3aa: CASSLGVGNTIYF; CDR3nt: TGTGCCAGCAGCTTAGGAGTTGGAAACACCATATATTTT
d_gene: TRBD2; abundance: -; j_gene: TRBJ2-5; v_gene: TRBV18; CDR3aa: CASSSGEVETQYF; CDR3nt: TGTGCCAGCTCCAGCGGGGAGGTAGAGACCCAGTACTTC
d_gene: -; abundance: -; j_gene: TRBJ1-1; v_gene: TRBV2; CDR3aa: CASRYQGWNTEAFF; CDR3nt: TGTGCCAGCAGGTACCAGGGGTGGAACACTGAAGCTTTCTTT
d_gene: -; abundance: -; j_gene: TRBJ1-1; v_gene: TRBV29-1; CDR3aa: CSVRVKGNTEAFF; CDR3nt: TGCAGCGTCCGGGTCAAAGGGAACACTGAAGCTTTCTTT
d_gene: TRBD2; abundance: -; j_gene: TRBJ2-5; v_gene: TRBV18; CDR3aa: CASSPTPGLAEGSQETQYF; CDR3nt: TGTGCCAGCTCACCGACCCCTGGACTAGCGGAAGGCAGCCAAGAGACCCAGTACTTC
d_gene: -; abundance: -; j_gene: TRBJ1-1; v_gene: TRBV7-2; CDR3aa: CASSFSGHMNTEAFF; CDR3nt: TGTGCCAGCAGCTTTTCAGGACACATGAACACTGAAGCTTTCTTT
d_gene: TRBD2; abundance: -; j_gene: TRBJ2-7; v_gene: TRBV2; CDR3aa: CASSEGGGAEAGEEQYF; CDR3nt: TGTGCCAGCAGTGAGGGCGGGGGGGCGGAGGCCGGGGAAGAGCAGTACTTC
d_gene: TRBD1; abundance: -; j_gene: TRBJ2-7; v_gene: TRBV7-2; CDR3aa: CASSTRQGPLFEQYF; CDR3nt: TGTGCCAGCAGCACCCGACAGGGTCCTCTCTTCGAGCAGTACTTC
d_gene: TRBD1; abundance: -; j_gene: TRBJ2-7; v_gene: TRBV27; CDR3aa: CASSFGTGYEQYF; CDR3nt: TGTGCCAGCAGTTTCGGGACAGGCTACGAGCAGTACTTC
d_gene: -; abundance: -; j_gene: TRBJ2-6; v_gene: TRBV24-1; CDR3aa: CAATSGTSGANVLTF; CDR3nt: TGTGCCGCGACATCAGGCACCTCTGGGGCCAACGTCCTGACTTTC
d_gene: TRBD2; abundance: -; j_gene: TRBJ2-3; v_gene: TRBV5-4; CDR3aa: CASSKRLAGGGTDTQYF; CDR3nt: TGTGCCAGCAGCAAAAGACTAGCGGGGGGCGGCACAGATACGCAGTATTTT
d_gene: TRBD2; abundance: -; j_gene: TRBJ2-1; v_gene: TRBV11-3; CDR3aa: CASREDSGGYNEQFF; CDR3nt: TGTGCCAGCAGGGAGGACAGCGGGGGCTACAATGAGCAGTTCTTC
d_gene: TRBD1; abundance: -; j_gene: TRBJ1-4; v_gene: TRBV5-1; CDR3aa: CASSSTGEGEKLFF; CDR3nt: TGCGCCAGCAGCTCGACAGGGGAAGGGGAAAAACTGTTTTTT
d_gene: TRBD1; abundance: many; j_gene: TRBJ1-2; v_gene: TRBV28; CDR3aa: CASSPLGQGLNRYGYTF; CDR3nt: TGTGCCAGCAGTCCTCTCGGACAGGGTTTGAATAGATATGGCTACACCTTC